This is a list of T cell receptor beta chains from one sample in a study of cytomegalovirus exposure and HLA in healthy donors. Sequencing was performed with immunoSEQ multiplex PCR; in TCRdb, only in-frame clones are kept and a portion is missing. In the table there are roughly 180,000 clones, 75% of which are singletons. Sequenced input: PBMCs. The receptor set was obtained from a female donor in good health and CMV-seronegative. CDR3s include the opening cysteine and the closing phenylalanine or tryptophan. The D gene is left open where the match is weak. The size entry is marked missing in some rows and otherwise reads once, few, many or a size class.

V	size	J	D	DNA	CDR3
TRBV29-1	.	TRBJ1-5	.	TGCAGCGTTGCAAACGGAGGTCAGCCCCAGCATTTT	CSVANGGQPQHF
TRBV6-5	once	TRBJ1-1	TRBD1	TGTGCCAGCCGGTCAACAGGGGTATCAGGTGAAGCTTTCTTT	CASRSTGVSGEAFF
TRBV6-5	.	TRBJ1-5	TRBD1	TGTGCCAGCAGGGCGGACAGGGGGAGCGGTCAGCCCCAGCATTTT	CASRADRGSGQPQHF
TRBV15	.	TRBJ1-5	.	TGTGCCACCAGCAGAGATCCAGAGGGTAGCAATCAGCCCCAGCATTTT	CATSRDPEGSNQPQHF
TRBV6-4	.	TRBJ2-3	.	TGTGCCAGCAGTGAACAACGCACAGATACGCAGTATTTT	CASSEQRTDTQYF
TRBV29-1	once	TRBJ1-1	.	TGCAGCGCGCTCGGGAGCCCCAACACTGAAGCTTTCTTT	CSALGSPNTEAFF
TRBV21-1	.	TRBJ1-5	.	TGTGCCAGCAGCAAATTTGACAGGGTGTCCCATAGCAATCAGCCCCAGCATTTT	CASSKFDRVSHSNQPQHF
TRBV15	.	TRBJ2-1	.	TGTGCCACCAGCAGAGCAGGGGATGAGCAGTTCTTC	CATSRAGDEQFF
TRBV7-2	once	TRBJ2-1	.	TGTGCCAGCAGCCTAGAGGGCGGGTACAATGAGCAGTTCTTC	CASSLEGGYNEQFF
TRBV2	.	TRBJ2-7	.	TGTGCCAGCGGGGGGGGCAGCACCTACGAGCAGTACTTC	CASGGGSTYEQYF
TRBV4-3	.	TRBJ2-1	TRBD2	TGCGCCAGCAGCCAAGATAGCGGGAGGGGAAATGAGCAGTTCTTC	CASSQDSGRGNEQFF
TRBV11-2	few	TRBJ1-1	.	TGTGCCAGCAGCTCACAGGGTTACACTGAAGCTTTCTTT	CASSSQGYTEAFF
TRBV30	.	TRBJ1-1	TRBD1	TGTGCCTGGAGACGGACAGGGAGGAACACTGAAGCTTTCTTT	CAWRRTGRNTEAFF
TRBV19	.	TRBJ2-2	TRBD1	TGTGCCAGTAGTATAGAGGCCAGGGGGCTACCCGGGGAGCTGTTTTTT	CASSIEARGLPGELFF
TRBV7-9	.	TRBJ2-1	TRBD2	TGTGCCAGCAGCCCGGCGACTAGCGGGGGGTCCTACAATGAGCAGTTCTTC	CASSPATSGGSYNEQFF
TRBV5-1	few	TRBJ1-1	TRBD1	TGCGCCAGCAGCGGAACCGGGACAGGGAACACTGAAGCTTTCTTT	CASSGTGTGNTEAFF
TRBV5-1	.	TRBJ1-1	.	TGCGCCAGCAGCTTGGCTGCGGGGGAGCACACTGAAGCTTTCTTT	CASSLAAGEHTEAFF
TRBV5-1	.	TRBJ1-2	TRBD1	TGCGCCAGCAGCCCAGCAGGGGGTAAAAACTATGGCTACACCTTC	CASSPAGGKNYGYTF
TRBV6-6	.	TRBJ2-7	TRBD2	TGTGCCAGCAGCTCTAGCGGGGGGGTCTACGAGCAGTACTTC	CASSSSGGVYEQYF
TRBV7-2	.	TRBJ1-5	TRBD1	TGTGCCAGCAGCGCAGACAGGGGCGGGCAGCCCCAGCATTTT	CASSADRGGQPQHF
TRBV29-1	.	TRBJ2-1	.	TGCAGCGTTGAAGGGGAGAGCTCCTACAATGAGCAGTTCTTC	CSVEGESSYNEQFF
TRBV6-5	few	TRBJ2-3	TRBD2	TGTGCCAGCAGCAAAACTAGCGGGAGTGCAGATACGCAGTATTTT	CASSKTSGSADTQYF
TRBV28	.	TRBJ2-1	.	TGTGCCAGCAGTCGTTCGGTGGGGGGCTCCTACAATGAGCAGTTCTTC	CASSRSVGGSYNEQFF
TRBV19	.	TRBJ1-2	.	TGTGCCAGTAGTATCGTCGGGGGGACCTATGGCTACACCTTC	CASSIVGGTYGYTF
TRBV27	.	TRBJ1-4	.	TGTGCCAGCAGCCGCTACCCGGGAGACGAAAAACTGTTTTTT	CASSRYPGDEKLFF
TRBV4-2	.	TRBJ2-1	TRBD2	TGTGCCAGCAGCCATGGGGGGGGACCTAATGAGCAGTTCTTC	CASSHGGGPNEQFF
TRBV10-3	.	TRBJ2-5	.	TGTGCCATCAGTACAGGGCAACAAGAGACCCAGTACTTC	CAISTGQQETQYF